This TCR beta chain was captured in a study of T cell responses to AZD1222 COVID-19 vaccine. Study-wide results and limits: Nearly half of spike-specific TCRs reportedly target variant regions that are unmutated in the B.1.351 and B.1.1.7 variants. None of the repertoires were sampled until the peak T cell response had passed. Spike-specific TCR repertoires showed rising breadth and depth after two AZD1222 doses. Of the AZD1222 recipients, only six or seven were seropositive at baseline.

Sequenced by immunoSEQ multiplex PCR; TCRdb stores in-frame clones only, minus some. The sample carries approximately 110,000 clones, roughly 86% recorded once. Worth noting for this clone: Its antigen is currently unknown.

The CDR3 has 20 residues. Germline values: CDR1 MDHEN, CDR2 SYDVKM. Trimming left V 5 bases short and J 0 bases short, with 23 bases between. The V and J genes are TRBV28 and TRBJ1-6; D is unclear. This TCR derives from an adult in good health. The source was peripheral blood, collected on day 0 of MenACWY control vaccination. CDR3 sequence reads: CASSPDPQYGAYSYNSPLHF. Here the CDR3 DNA reads TGTGCCAGCAGTCCCGACCCCCAGTACGGTGCCTACTCCTATAATTCACCCCTCCACTTT.